Listed below are T cell receptor beta chains from one sample, sequenced in a study of control samples from healthy donors and cancer patients. Assay: immunoSEQ multiplex PCR; the TCRdb copy retains only in-frame clones and omits some. The sample includes fewer than 90,000 clones, more than 70% seen only once; the top ten take 20% to 25%. The sequenced sample consisted of blood. The receptors were sampled from a middle-aged man in good health. The CDR3 runs from the conserved cysteine through the conserved F or W. The order of the fields is D gene, V gene, clone size, J gene, CDR3 protein, CDR3 DNA. The D gene is left open where the match is weak. For some rows the clone size is stated as once, few or many, or as a class when expanded; others skip it.

d_call: .; v_call: TRBV4-1; clone_size: few; j_call: TRBJ1-1; cdr3_aa: CASSLGTYNTEAFF; cdr3_nt: TGCGCCAGCAGCCTGGGAACATACAACACTGAAGCTTTCTTT
d_call: TRBD2; v_call: TRBV7-3; clone_size: once; j_call: TRBJ2-3; cdr3_aa: CASSPGNSGSTDTQYF; cdr3_nt: TGTGCCAGCAGCCCCGGGAATAGCGGGAGCACAGATACGCAGTATTTT
d_call: .; v_call: TRBV30; clone_size: once; j_call: TRBJ2-3; cdr3_aa: CALYRRIGGSDTQYF; cdr3_nt: TGTGCCTTATATCGACGGATAGGGGGGTCAGATACGCAGTATTTT
d_call: TRBD2; v_call: TRBV2; clone_size: .; j_call: TRBJ2-2; cdr3_aa: CASKGLADGELFF; cdr3_nt: TGTGCCAGCAAGGGACTAGCGGACGGGGAGCTGTTTTTT
d_call: .; v_call: TRBV19; clone_size: .; j_call: TRBJ1-1; cdr3_aa: CASSIEGQTEAFF; cdr3_nt: TGTGCCAGTAGTATAGAGGGGCAGACTGAAGCTTTCTTT
d_call: .; v_call: TRBV2; clone_size: .; j_call: TRBJ2-1; cdr3_aa: CASCRDDNEQFF; cdr3_nt: TGTGCCAGCTGTAGAGACGATAATGAGCAGTTCTTC
d_call: .; v_call: TRBV6-5; clone_size: .; j_call: TRBJ1-5; cdr3_aa: CASSGTLNQPQHF; cdr3_nt: TGTGCCAGCAGCGGGACTCTAAATCAGCCCCAGCATTTT
d_call: TRBD2; v_call: TRBV24-1; clone_size: .; j_call: TRBJ2-3; cdr3_aa: CATSDLAGGEDVSDTQYF; cdr3_nt: TGTGCCACCAGTGATTTGGCGGGGGGCGAGGATGTATCAGATACGCAGTATTTT
d_call: TRBD2; v_call: TRBV10-3; clone_size: .; j_call: TRBJ2-1; cdr3_aa: CAISDLAGGNEQFF; cdr3_nt: TGTGCCATCAGTGACTTAGCGGGAGGCAATGAGCAGTTCTTC
d_call: TRBD1; v_call: TRBV30; clone_size: once; j_call: TRBJ1-5; cdr3_aa: CAWSGTGGNQPQHF; cdr3_nt: TGTGCCTGGAGTGGGACAGGCGGCAATCAGCCCCAGCATTTT
d_call: .; v_call: TRBV24-1; clone_size: .; j_call: TRBJ1-3; cdr3_aa: CATSDPSGNTIYF; cdr3_nt: TGTGCCACCAGTGACCCCTCTGGAAACACCATATATTTT
d_call: .; v_call: TRBV5-1; clone_size: once; j_call: TRBJ2-5; cdr3_aa: CASRRGTQETQYF; cdr3_nt: TGCGCCAGCAGGAGGGGGACGCAAGAGACCCAGTACTTC
d_call: .; v_call: TRBV30; clone_size: .; j_call: TRBJ1-6; cdr3_aa: CAWSEGGGSPLHF; cdr3_nt: TGTGCCTGGAGCGAAGGGGGGGGCTCACCCCTCCACTTT
d_call: .; v_call: TRBV9; clone_size: .; j_call: TRBJ2-2; cdr3_aa: CASSLRMNTGELFF; cdr3_nt: TGTGCCAGCAGCCTCCGTATGAACACCGGGGAGCTGTTTTTT
d_call: .; v_call: TRBV21-1; clone_size: .; j_call: TRBJ2-2; cdr3_aa: CASSKDLTGELFF; cdr3_nt: TGTGCCAGCAGCAAAGATCTAACCGGGGAGCTGTTTTTT
d_call: .; v_call: TRBV27; clone_size: .; j_call: TRBJ2-7; cdr3_aa: CASSYRAGEQYF; cdr3_nt: TGTGCCAGCAGTTACAGGGCTGGGGAGCAGTACTTC
d_call: TRBD1; v_call: TRBV19; clone_size: .; j_call: TRBJ1-2; cdr3_aa: CASSPRTGGYYGYTF; cdr3_nt: TGTGCCAGTAGTCCGCGGACAGGGGGCTACTATGGCTACACCTTC
d_call: TRBD2; v_call: TRBV9; clone_size: .; j_call: TRBJ2-3; cdr3_aa: CASSAGTSGYDIDTQYF; cdr3_nt: TGTGCCAGCAGCGCCGGGACTAGCGGCTACGATATCGATACGCAGTATTTT
d_call: .; v_call: TRBV30; clone_size: few; j_call: TRBJ1-4; cdr3_aa: CAWSQIGGNEKLFF; cdr3_nt: TGTGCCTGGAGTCAAATCGGGGGGAATGAAAAACTGTTTTTT
d_call: .; v_call: TRBV10-3; clone_size: .; j_call: TRBJ2-1; cdr3_aa: CAINLALYNEQFF; cdr3_nt: TGTGCCATCAATTTGGCCCTCTACAATGAGCAGTTCTTC
d_call: .; v_call: TRBV6-6; clone_size: .; j_call: TRBJ1-1; cdr3_aa: CASSPARGTEAFF; cdr3_nt: TGTGCCAGCAGTCCAGCCAGGGGCACTGAAGCTTTCTTT
d_call: .; v_call: TRBV28; clone_size: once; j_call: TRBJ2-7; cdr3_aa: CASSLYLGEQYF; cdr3_nt: TGTGCCAGCAGTTTATACCTAGGCGAGCAGTACTTC
d_call: .; v_call: TRBV5-5; clone_size: .; j_call: TRBJ1-2; cdr3_aa: CASGPSGATYGYTF; cdr3_nt: TGTGCCAGTGGTCCTTCTGGGGCCACCTATGGCTACACCTTC
d_call: TRBD2; v_call: TRBV10-3; clone_size: .; j_call: TRBJ2-3; cdr3_aa: CAISKSGATDTQYF; cdr3_nt: TGTGCCATCAGTAAGAGCGGGGCCACAGATACGCAGTATTTT
d_call: .; v_call: TRBV11-3; clone_size: .; j_call: TRBJ2-7; cdr3_aa: CASSSPRGTYEQYF; cdr3_nt: TGTGCCAGCAGCTCCCCTCGGGGTACCTACGAGCAGTACTTC
d_call: .; v_call: TRBV5-4; clone_size: medium-sized; j_call: TRBJ1-1; cdr3_aa: CASSPPQGTEAFF; cdr3_nt: TGTGCCAGCAGCCCCCCGCAGGGCACTGAAGCTTTCTTT
d_call: .; v_call: TRBV9; clone_size: .; j_call: TRBJ2-5; cdr3_aa: CASSPRGLETQYF; cdr3_nt: TGTGCCAGCAGCCCCAGGGGTCTAGAGACCCAGTACTTC
d_call: TRBD1; v_call: TRBV6-1; clone_size: once; j_call: TRBJ1-1; cdr3_aa: CASSEGPGGRAEAFF; cdr3_nt: TGTGCCAGCAGTGAAGGGCCAGGGGGGAGGGCTGAAGCTTTCTTT
d_call: .; v_call: TRBV2; clone_size: .; j_call: TRBJ2-7; cdr3_aa: CASSGRISYEQYF; cdr3_nt: TGTGCCAGCAGTGGCAGGATCTCCTACGAGCAGTACTTC
d_call: .; v_call: TRBV18; clone_size: once; j_call: TRBJ2-6; cdr3_aa: CASFPSEGANVLTF; cdr3_nt: TGTGCCAGCTTCCCCTCAGAGGGGGCCAACGTCCTGACTTTC
d_call: TRBD1; v_call: TRBV7-9; clone_size: .; j_call: TRBJ1-2; cdr3_aa: CASSLGTGTGYTF; cdr3_nt: TGTGCCAGCAGCTTAGGGACAGGGACCGGCTACACCTTC
d_call: .; v_call: TRBV18; clone_size: .; j_call: TRBJ1-1; cdr3_aa: CASSPGGEAFF; cdr3_nt: TGTGCCAGCTCACCTGGGGGTGAAGCTTTCTTT
d_call: TRBD2; v_call: TRBV6-4; clone_size: .; j_call: TRBJ2-3; cdr3_aa: CASSDSSGRATDTQYF; cdr3_nt: TGTGCCAGCAGTGACTCTAGCGGGAGGGCCACAGATACGCAGTATTTT
d_call: TRBD1; v_call: TRBV12-3/TRBV12-4; clone_size: .; j_call: TRBJ1-4; cdr3_aa: CASSGTVDEKLFF; cdr3_nt: TGTGCCAGCAGTGGGACAGTTGATGAAAAACTGTTTTTT
d_call: .; v_call: TRBV5-4; clone_size: .; j_call: TRBJ2-7; cdr3_aa: CASSLEGGEQYF; cdr3_nt: TGTGCCAGCAGCTTGGAAGGGGGCGAGCAGTACTTC
d_call: .; v_call: TRBV19; clone_size: .; j_call: TRBJ2-1; cdr3_aa: CASSRLRDPVFNEQFF; cdr3_nt: TGTGCCAGTAGTCGCCTCCGGGACCCGGTGTTTAATGAGCAGTTCTTC
d_call: .; v_call: TRBV20-1; clone_size: .; j_call: TRBJ1-1; cdr3_aa: CSAALNTEAFF; cdr3_nt: TGCAGTGCCGCGTTAAACACTGAAGCTTTCTTT
d_call: TRBD1; v_call: TRBV6-2/TRBV6-3; clone_size: .; j_call: TRBJ1-1; cdr3_aa: CASSTYPQGGTEAFF; cdr3_nt: TGTGCCAGCAGTACTTACCCACAGGGGGGAACTGAAGCTTTCTTT
d_call: TRBD1; v_call: TRBV4-3; clone_size: .; j_call: TRBJ1-6; cdr3_aa: CASSQDQARGSGNSPLHF; cdr3_nt: TGCGCCAGCAGCCAAGATCAGGCCAGGGGGAGTGGTAATTCACCCCTCCACTTT
d_call: .; v_call: TRBV25-1; clone_size: .; j_call: TRBJ1-2; cdr3_aa: CASRSGSVGYTF; cdr3_nt: TGTGCCAGCAGGTCCGGCTCGGTCGGCTACACCTTC
d_call: .; v_call: TRBV19; clone_size: .; j_call: TRBJ1-6; cdr3_aa: CASSIEDGPLHF; cdr3_nt: TGTGCCAGTAGTATAGAAGACGGACCCCTCCACTTT
d_call: TRBD1; v_call: TRBV5-6; clone_size: once; j_call: TRBJ1-4; cdr3_aa: CASSRTRGTGEKLFF; cdr3_nt: TGTGCCAGCAGCCGAACGCGAGGGACAGGTGAAAAACTGTTTTTT
d_call: .; v_call: TRBV5-1; clone_size: .; j_call: TRBJ1-6; cdr3_aa: CASTSGGYSNSPLHF; cdr3_nt: TGCGCCAGCACCTCCGGGGGTTATAGTAATTCACCCCTCCACTTT
d_call: TRBD1; v_call: TRBV7-2; clone_size: .; j_call: TRBJ1-1; cdr3_aa: CASSFGTGLNTEAFF; cdr3_nt: TGTGCCAGCAGCTTCGGGACAGGCTTGAACACTGAAGCTTTCTTT
d_call: .; v_call: TRBV7-3; clone_size: .; j_call: TRBJ2-2; cdr3_aa: CASSPTLVGELFF; cdr3_nt: TGTGCCAGCAGCCCAACCCTTGTGGGGGAGCTGTTTTTT
d_call: .; v_call: TRBV3-1/TRBV3-2; clone_size: many; j_call: TRBJ2-2; cdr3_aa: CASSHWGLNTGELFF; cdr3_nt: TGTGCCAGCAGCCACTGGGGGTTAAACACCGGGGAGCTGTTTTTT
d_call: .; v_call: TRBV7-8; clone_size: .; j_call: TRBJ1-1; cdr3_aa: CASSLGLWEVNTEAFF; cdr3_nt: TGTGCCAGCAGCTTAGGTCTCTGGGAGGTGAACACTGAAGCTTTCTTT
d_call: .; v_call: TRBV5-5; clone_size: .; j_call: TRBJ1-3; cdr3_aa: CASSLGSTSGNTIYF; cdr3_nt: TGTGCCAGCAGCTTGGGCAGTACCTCTGGAAACACCATATATTTT
d_call: .; v_call: TRBV6-6; clone_size: .; j_call: TRBJ1-5; cdr3_aa: CASRDRAPWQPQHF; cdr3_nt: TGTGCCAGCAGAGACCGGGCCCCTTGGCAGCCCCAGCATTTT
d_call: .; v_call: TRBV19; clone_size: .; j_call: TRBJ2-5; cdr3_aa: CASSLQWREETQYF; cdr3_nt: TGTGCCAGTAGTCTACAGTGGAGGGAAGAGACCCAGTACTTC
d_call: TRBD2; v_call: TRBV11-2; clone_size: .; j_call: TRBJ2-3; cdr3_aa: CASRTGTSITDTQYF; cdr3_nt: TGTGCCAGCAGAACCGGGACTAGCATCACAGATACGCAGTATTTT
d_call: TRBD1; v_call: TRBV9; clone_size: .; j_call: TRBJ2-2; cdr3_aa: CASSYRTGPTAELFF; cdr3_nt: TGTGCCAGCAGCTACCGGACAGGGCCCACCGCGGAGCTGTTTTTT